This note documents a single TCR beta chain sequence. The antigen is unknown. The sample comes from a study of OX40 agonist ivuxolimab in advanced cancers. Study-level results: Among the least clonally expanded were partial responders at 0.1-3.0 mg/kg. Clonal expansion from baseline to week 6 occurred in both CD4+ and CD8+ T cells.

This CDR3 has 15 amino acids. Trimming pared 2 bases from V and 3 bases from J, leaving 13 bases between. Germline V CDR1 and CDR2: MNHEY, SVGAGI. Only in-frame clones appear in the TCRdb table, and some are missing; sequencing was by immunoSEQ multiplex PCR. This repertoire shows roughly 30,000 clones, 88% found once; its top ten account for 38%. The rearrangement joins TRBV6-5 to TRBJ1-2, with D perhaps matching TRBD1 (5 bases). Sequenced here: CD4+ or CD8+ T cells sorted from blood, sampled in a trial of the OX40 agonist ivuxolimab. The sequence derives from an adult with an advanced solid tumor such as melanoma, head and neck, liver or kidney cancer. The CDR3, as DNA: TGTGCCAGCAGTTACGGGCAGGGCGTCTACTATGGCTACACCTTC. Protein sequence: CASSYGQGVYYGYTF.